Each of the 27 T cell receptor beta chains below was sequenced from the same sample in a study of beta chain features in type 1 diabetes. No antigen has been assigned to these receptors. The study, taken as a whole, reports: There was a moderate but significant shortening of TCRB CDR3s in all four CD4+ subsets of Type 1 diabetes patients.

The sequenced template was cDNA made from the entire isolated RNA. The table came from immunoSEQ multiplex PCR; TCRdb's copy has only in-frame clones and leaves some out. Of 330,000 or so clones listed, 10% to 15% were seen once; the top ten hold 0.01%. Sequencing was performed on naive CD4+ T cells from blood. These receptors were collected from a woman between 18 and 30 years old with type 1 diabetes.

The V and J genes are TRBV5-4 and TRBJ2-3, with no clear D. Trimming shortened V by 5 bases and J by 2 bases, and 6 bases separated the two germline ends. Germline V CDR1 and CDR2: SGHNT, YYREEE (reference sequence). The CDR3 sequence is 12 residues long. The CDR3 DNA sequence: TGTGCCAGCAGACTAAACACAGATACGCAGTATTTT. As protein: CASRLNTDTQYF.

The table lists this clone with a few counts. The chain combines TRBV29-1 with TRBJ1-5, with 7 positions matching TRBD1. CDR1 is SQVTM and CDR2 is ANQGSEA in the germline V gene. This CDR3 is 12 amino acids long. Germline trimming cut 6 bases from V and 4 bases from J; bases unmatched to any gene: 3. CDR3 region: CSVWDRNQPQHF. The CDR3 DNA reads as TGCAGCGTGTGGGACAGAAATCAGCCCCAGCATTTT.

This clone showed up just a few times. The chain employs TRBV30 and TRBJ2-7, with 8 positions matching TRBD1. The CDR3 is made up of 13 amino acids. Germline V gives CDR1 GTSNPN, CDR2 SVGIG (reference sequence). After removal of 5 bases from V and 3 bases from J, the junction contained 6 bases not matched to a gene. The CDR3 reads CAWGRQGLYEQYF. In DNA, the CDR3 is TGTGCCTGGGGTAGACAGGGGCTCTACGAGCAGTACTTC. The whole variable domain, filled in from reference TRBV30 and TRBJ2-7, reads SQTIHQWPATLVQPVGSPLSLECTVEGTSNPNLYWYRQAAGRGLQLLFYSVGIGQISSEVPQNLSASRPQDRQFILSSKKLLLSDSGFYLCAWGRQGLYEQYFGPGTRLTVT.

This clone has more than one count but fewer than ten. The chain carries TRBV5-1 and TRBJ2-7; tentatively, D is TRBD2 (6 bases). Germline assignment: CDR1 SGHRS and CDR2 YFSETQ. The CDR3 spans 13 residues. Trimming shortened V by 2 bases and J by 7 bases, and 13 bases separated the two germline ends. CDR3 sequence (DNA): TGCGCCAGCAGCTTCGGTAGCGGCAAGGAGCAGTACTTC. This sequence encodes CASSFGSGKEQYF.

This rearrangement joins TRBV5-1 to TRBJ2-1; D remains unclear. Germline V lookup: CDR1 SGHRS, CDR2 YFSETQ. With 2 bases removed from V and 3 bases from J, the gap between germline ends came to 9 bases. The CDR3 consists of 14 residues. The CDR3 sequence is CASSFTTIYNEQFF. DNA for the CDR3: TGCGCCAGCAGCTTCACGACAATCTACAATGAGCAGTTCTTC.

This clone came up a few times. The gene calls are TRBV28 and TRBJ2-1, with 13 bases that match TRBD2. The CDR3 sequence is 16 residues long. The germline V gene has CDR1 MDHEN and CDR2 SYDVKM. The V and J ends lost 5 bases and 5 bases, in that order; junction bases with no gene match: 6. CDR3 in DNA: TGTGCCAGCAGTGCTACCGGGACTAGCGGGAACAATGAGCAGTTCTTC. It yields the protein CASSATGTSGNNEQFF.

The V gene is TRBV6-6, the J gene TRBJ1-4, with TRBD1 matching over 7 bases. The ends lost 5 bases at V and 4 bases at J; junction bases unmatched: 10. Germline V gives CDR1 MNHNY, CDR2 SVGAGI (reference sequence). The CDR3 length is 16 residues. The CDR3 DNA follows: TGTGCCAGCAGTCGGACGGGACAGCCATTTAATGAAAAACTGTTTTTT. Its protein is CASSRTGQPFNEKLFF.

The rearrangement links TRBV5-1 to TRBJ2-4; 8 nucleotides align to TRBD2. This CDR3 has 13 residues. Losses at the gene ends were 0 bases for V and 7 bases for J; bases not matched to a gene: 0. CDR1 and CDR2 from the germline V gene are SGHRS and YFSETQ. The CDR3 here is CASSLAGGNIQYF. In DNA, the CDR3 is TGCGCCAGCAGCTTGGCGGGGGGGAACATTCAGTACTTC. Looking up the rest from reference TRBV5-1 and TRBJ2-4 gives the full variable domain: KAGVTQTPRYLIKTRGQQVTLSCSPISGHRSVSWYQQTPGQGLQFLFEYFSETQRNKGNFPGRFSGRQFSNSRSEMNVSTLELGDSALYLCASSLAGGNIQYFGAGTRLSVL.

This clone was observed a handful of times. This chain uses TRBV5-1 with TRBJ1-1; 7 bases are shared with TRBD1. Per the germline V gene, CDR1 is SGHRS and CDR2 is YFSETQ. CDR3 length: 14 amino acids. J was trimmed by 6 bases and V by 0 bases; bases with no gene match: 5. For the CDR3, the DNA is TGCGCCAGCAGCTTGGAAGACAGGGACCCTGAAGCTTTCTTT. Translated: CASSLEDRDPEAFF.

The chain recombines TRBV28 with TRBJ2-5; perhaps TRBD2 as D (6 bases). V lost 5 bases and J lost 7, with 17 bases in between. Per the germline V gene, CDR1 is MDHEN and CDR2 is SYDVKM. The CDR3 is made up of 14 amino acids. CDR3 in DNA: TGTGCCAGCAGTCTCTCCGGGGAGGTGGGGACCCAGTACTTC. This translates into CASSLSGEVGTQYF.

This clone appeared a few times. The chain employs TRBV11-2 and TRBJ2-3; 8 bases map to TRBD2. The CDR3 loop spans 15 amino acids. From germline, CDR1 is SGHAT and CDR2 FQNNGV. After removal of 5 bases from V and 2 bases from J, the junction contained 6 bases not matched to a gene. Here the CDR3 DNA reads TGTGCCAGCAGCCCCCGACTAGCGAACACAGATACGCAGTATTTT. It translates to CASSPRLANTDTQYF. Based on the CDR3 plus reference TRBV11-2 and TRBJ2-3, the full variable domain is EAGVAQSPRYKIIEKRQSVAFWCNPISGHATLYWYQQILGQGPKLLIQFQNNGVVDDSQLPKDRFSAERLKGVDSTLKIQPAKLEDSAVYLCASSPRLANTDTQYFGPGTRLTVL.

This clone was counted only a few times. The V gene is TRBV19, the J gene TRBJ1-5; the match to TRBD1 covers 7 bases. This CDR3 spans 12 amino acids. Germline CDR1 reads LNHDA; CDR2 reads SQIVND (reference sequence). J gave up 11 bases and V 5 bases, and 6 bases lay outside the gene matches. Here the CDR3 reads CASSPGGQAQHF. CDR3 nucleotides: TGTGCCAGTAGTCCAGGGGGACAAGCCCAGCATTTT.

The chain carries TRBV20-1 and TRBJ1-1; D unclear. Trimming took off 7 bases at V and 4 bases at J, with 10 bases between the two ends. CDR3 size: 11 residues. Per the germline V gene, CDR1 is DFQATT and CDR2 is SNEGSKA (reference sequence). The DNA of the CDR3 is TGCAGTGTCTCGACAATCACTGAAGCTTTCTTT. Its protein is CSVSTITEAFF.

This clone turned up a few times. The CDR3 DNA reads TGTGCCAGCATCTCGGCGGGAGGGGAGCAGTTCTTC. It translates to CASISAGGEQFF. The chain uses TRBV14 and TRBJ2-1; 9 bases are shared with TRBD2. This CDR3 is built from 12 residues. Per the germline V gene, CDR1 is SGHDN and CDR2 is FVKESK. The V and J ends lost 7 bases and 10 bases, in that order; junction bases with no gene match: 5.

J is TRBJ2-7 and V is TRBV6-6; TRBD2 matches 11 bases. Germline loops: CDR1 MNHNY, CDR2 SVGAGI (reference sequence). J was trimmed by 1 base and V by 10 bases; bases with no gene match: 9. The CDR3 has 15 residues. The CDR3 region has the DNA TGTGCCACCTTTAGCGGGAGGGCCGGGTCCTACGAGCAGTACTTC. Residues: CATFSGRAGSYEQYF.

This clone was counted between two and nine times. The chain links TRBV19 to TRBJ1-2, with D possibly matching TRBD1 (6 bases). The germline V and J ends were trimmed by 5 bases and 2 bases, with 12 bases remaining between them. This CDR3 is built from 14 residues. Germline-derived CDR1 and CDR2 are LNHDA and SQIVND (reference sequence). DNA for the CDR3: TGTGCCAGTAGTCCCCAGACAGGAAACTATGGCTACACCTTC. The encoded protein is CASSPQTGNYGYTF.

This clone was seen a handful of times. The sample holds other DNA sequences that translate to the same CDR3. The J gene is TRBJ1-1, the V gene TRBV19; D is possibly TRBD1 (5 bases). Germline-derived CDR1 and CDR2 are LNHDA and SQIVND (reference sequence). The V gene lost 2 bases and the J gene lost 4 bases, with 8 bases spanning the gap. The CDR3 consists of 13 residues. CDR3 DNA sequence: TGTGCCAGTAGTATACAGGGTGGCACTGAAGCTTTCTTT. It yields the protein CASSIQGGTEAFF.

The chain recombines TRBV18 with TRBJ2-7, with D possibly matching TRBD2 (5 bases). The germline V gene encodes CDR1 KGHSH and CDR2 LQKENI. The CDR3 consists of 13 residues. Between the trimmed V and J ends, which lost 4 bases and 0 bases, there was a span of 7 bases. The CDR3 region is CASSRTSSYEQYF. CDR3 coding DNA: TGTGCCAGCTCACGAACTAGCTCCTACGAGCAGTACTTC. The variable domain in full, completed from reference TRBV18 and TRBJ2-7, reads NAGVMQNPRHLVRRRGQEARLRCSPMKGHSHVYWYRQLPEEGLKFMVYLQKENIIDESGMPKERFSAEFPKEGPSILRIQQVVRGDSAAYFCASSRTSSYEQYFGPGTRLTVT.

This clone turned up a few times. This chain joins TRBV18 and TRBJ1-1; TRBD1 might be the D (5 bases). The CDR3 consists of 15 residues. Trimming shortened V by 3 bases and J by 0 bases, and 11 bases separated the two germline ends. Germline V lookup: CDR1 KGHSH, CDR2 LQKENI. CDR3 nucleotide sequence: TGTGCCAGCTCACCCCAGGGTTCCATGAACACTGAAGCTTTCTTT. Protein sequence: CASSPQGSMNTEAFF.

This clone was recorded a few times. The chain recombines TRBV7-9 with TRBJ1-1; D remains ambiguous. Germline V lookup: CDR1 SEHNR, CDR2 FQNEAQ (reference sequence). Trimming took off 0 bases at V and 2 bases at J, with 13 bases between the two ends. The CDR3 contains 16 residues. For the CDR3, the DNA is TGTGCCAGCAGCTTAGCCCGGGAGGGAACTAACACTGAAGCTTTCTTT. Amino acid sequence: CASSLAREGTNTEAFF.

The J gene is TRBJ2-5, the V gene TRBV7-2, with 11 bases aligning to TRBD2. Germline CDR1 reads SGHTA; CDR2 reads FQGNSA. J gave up 2 bases and V 5 bases, and 10 bases lay outside the gene matches. CDR3 size: 17 residues. The CDR3 nucleotides are TGTGCCAGCAGCGTGAGTTCCCTAGCGGGGGGTCAAGAGACCCAGTACTTC. Amino acids: CASSVSSLAGGQETQYF.

The chain has TRBV5-4 and TRBJ1-2; D gene uncertain. V lost 4 bases and J lost 2, with 9 bases in between. Per germline, CDR1 SGHNT and CDR2 YYREEE (reference sequence). The CDR3 totals 13 residues. The CDR3 nucleotides read TGTGCCAGCAGCAGCGCCGAAAACTATGGCTACACCTTC. Translation gives CASSSAENYGYTF.

This chain joins TRBV5-1 and TRBJ2-1, with D perhaps matching TRBD1 (5 bases). From germline, CDR1 is SGHRS and CDR2 YFSETQ. The CDR3 spans 13 residues. Trimming took 3 bases from V and 5 from J, leaving 9 bases between them. The CDR3 loop is CASSWTQDNEQFF. The CDR3 DNA is TGCGCCAGCAGCTGGACACAGGACAATGAGCAGTTCTTC.

The V call is TRBV23-1, the J call TRBJ1-2; possibly TRBD1 for D (6 bases). TRBV23-1 is sorted into the ORF group, with uncertain function. The CDR3 has 20 residues. V lost 0 bases, J lost 0 bases, and 23 bases lay in between. The CDR3 DNA is TGCGCCAGCAGTCAATCGATCACAGGGCCTAGTCCTAAAACTAACTATGGCTACACCTTC. Residues: CASSQSITGPSPKTNYGYTF.

This clone was picked up a small number of times. The genes are TRBV7-2 and TRBJ1-5; D is possibly TRBD1 (6 bases). V was clipped by 5 bases and J by 6 bases, with 17 bases between them. The CDR3 has 15 residues. Germline V gene sequence: CDR1 SGHTA, CDR2 FQGNSA. CDR3 nucleotide sequence: TGTGCCAGCAGCAGTACGACAGGTTCAGCTCAGCCCCAGCATTTT. Protein product: CASSSTTGSAQPQHF.

The V and J genes are TRBV30 and TRBJ1-1, with D perhaps TRBD1 (5 bases). V was cut by 4 bases and J by 6 bases, with 12 bases left in between. The CDR3 is 12 residues long. Looked up from germline, CDR1 is GTSNPN and CDR2 is SVGIG (reference sequence). CDR3 region: CAWKEWGSEAFF. Written as DNA, the CDR3 is TGTGCCTGGAAGGAATGGGGCTCTGAAGCTTTCTTT.

This clone was counted a few times. This chain uses TRBV7-2 with TRBJ2-1, with TRBD1 as a possible D gene (7 bases). The CDR3 has 18 amino acids. The germline gives CDR1 SGHTA, CDR2 FQGNSA. The V gene lost 5 bases and the J gene lost 0 bases, with 20 bases spanning the gap. The CDR3: CASSRLPGGGLSYNEQFF. Written as DNA, the CDR3 is TGTGCCAGCAGCCGACTGCCAGGGGGAGGTCTCTCCTACAATGAGCAGTTCTTC.